This entry features one T cell receptor (beta chain) sequence. The antigen remains unidentified. V lost 0 bases to trimming and J lost 4 bases; unmatched junction nucleotides: 7. Germline loops: CDR1 SGHDT, CDR2 YYEEEE. The CDR3 totals 16 residues. This table comes from immunoSEQ multiplex PCR, and its TCRdb copy is limited to in-frame clones, with some not included. Here the sample spans 850,000 to 1,100,000 clones, around three quarters being singletons. The data originate from a study of shared clonotypes between healthy human individuals. Study-wide results and limits: Generation probability values for non-shared clonotypes were lower than those for clonotypes shared by all four donors.

The rearrangement joins TRBV5-6 to TRBJ2-1; 7 bases are shared with TRBD2. This TCR came from a man aged 18 to 30 in good health. Some clones in this sample may be carry-over from other donors' samples. Sequencing used memory CD4+ T cells from PBMCs. Subset specified: CD45RA-negative fraction. The CDR3 region is CASSLEGLRAYNEQFF. The CDR3, as DNA: TGTGCCAGCAGCTTGGAGGGACTAAGAGCGTACAATGAGCAGTTCTTC. Full variable domain (missing parts from reference TRBV5-6 and TRBJ2-1): DAGVTQSPTHLIKTRGQQVTLRCSPKSGHDTVSWYQQALGQGPQFIFQYYEEEERQRGNFPDRFSGHQFPNYSSELNVNALLLGDSALYLCASSLEGLRAYNEQFFGPGTRLTVL.